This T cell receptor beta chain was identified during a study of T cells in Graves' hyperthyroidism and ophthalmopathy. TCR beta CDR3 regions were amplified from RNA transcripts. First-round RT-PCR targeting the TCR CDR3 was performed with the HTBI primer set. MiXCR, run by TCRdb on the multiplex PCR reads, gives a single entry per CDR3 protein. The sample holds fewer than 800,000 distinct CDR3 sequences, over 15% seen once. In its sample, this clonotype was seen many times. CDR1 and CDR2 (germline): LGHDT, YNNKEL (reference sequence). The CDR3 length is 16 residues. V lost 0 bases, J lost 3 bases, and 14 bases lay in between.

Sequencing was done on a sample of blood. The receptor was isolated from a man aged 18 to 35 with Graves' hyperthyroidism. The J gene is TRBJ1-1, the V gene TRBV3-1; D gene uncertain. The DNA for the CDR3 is TGTGCCAGCAGCCAAGATCCTGCCGGTCCCTACACTGAAGCTTTCTTT. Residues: CASSQDPAGPYTEAFF.